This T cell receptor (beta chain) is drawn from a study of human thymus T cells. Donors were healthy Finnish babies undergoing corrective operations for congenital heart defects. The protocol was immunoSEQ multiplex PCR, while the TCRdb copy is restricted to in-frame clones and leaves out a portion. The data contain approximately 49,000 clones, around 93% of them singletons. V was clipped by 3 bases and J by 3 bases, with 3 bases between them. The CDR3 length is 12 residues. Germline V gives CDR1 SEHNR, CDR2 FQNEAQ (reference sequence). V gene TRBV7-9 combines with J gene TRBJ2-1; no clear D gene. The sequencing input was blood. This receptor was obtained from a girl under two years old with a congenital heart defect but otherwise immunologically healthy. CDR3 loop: CASSFGYNEQFF. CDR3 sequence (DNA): TGTGCCAGCAGCTTTGGCTACAATGAGCAGTTCTTC.